The subject of this entry is one T cell receptor beta chain. The antigen remains undetermined. The sample originates from a study of cytomegalovirus exposure and HLA in healthy donors. Overall study findings and caveats: According to a later analysis, most TCR beta chains associated with CMV appeared HLA-restricted. Researchers reported in a later analysis that common viral pathogens appeared linked to several top clusters.

Amplification used 60 Vbeta primers and 13 Jbeta primers. In the study's own analysis: In a later analysis, about 11 million of around 75 million unique beta chains occurred in at least two donors. Clones were sequenced by immunoSEQ multiplex PCR, and TCRdb holds only the in-frame ones, with some missing. V and J calls and clone size come straight from that table; D and trimming were deduced from the DNA. The sample holds approximately 81,000 clones, roughly 84% seen once. Germline lookup yields CDR1 LNHDA and CDR2 SQIVND (reference sequence). V lost 4 bases and J lost 5, with 18 bases in between. CDR3 length: 15 amino acids.

The V call is TRBV19, the J call TRBJ2-7, with a weak D call TRBD1 (6 bases). The source of this sequence is a woman aged 50 to 60 in good health and CMV-seronegative. Sequenced input: PBMCs. CDR3 DNA sequence: TGTGCCAGTAGTAGCTCGCAGGCAGGGGACAACGAGCAGTACTTC. Translated, it gives CASSSSQAGDNEQYF.